The entry below gives a single T cell receptor (beta chain) sequence along with its context. Antigen specificity is unknown. The data were obtained in a study of cytomegalovirus exposure and HLA in healthy donors. General study points: The authors listed 150 to 200 TCR beta chains as cytomegalovirus-associated.

Trimming removed 3 bases from V and 4 bases from J, with 14 bases in between. The CDR3 loop spans 15 amino acids. Germline V gene lookup returns CDR1 PRHDT and CDR2 FYEKMQ (reference sequence). Primers for the PCR totalled 60 Vbeta and 13 Jbeta. Data came from immunoSEQ multiplex PCR; TCRdb stores just in-frame clones and leaves some out. The sample has 150,000 to 200,000 clones; under 90% are singletons. V and J are TRBV13 and TRBJ2-3, with a weak D call TRBD2 (6 bases). This TCR was sampled from a male donor in good health and CMV-seronegative. The sample taken for sequencing was PBMCs. CDR3 residues: CASSLMGGGSDTQYF. DNA for the CDR3: TGTGCCAGCAGCTTGATGGGGGGTGGTTCAGATACGCAGTATTTT.